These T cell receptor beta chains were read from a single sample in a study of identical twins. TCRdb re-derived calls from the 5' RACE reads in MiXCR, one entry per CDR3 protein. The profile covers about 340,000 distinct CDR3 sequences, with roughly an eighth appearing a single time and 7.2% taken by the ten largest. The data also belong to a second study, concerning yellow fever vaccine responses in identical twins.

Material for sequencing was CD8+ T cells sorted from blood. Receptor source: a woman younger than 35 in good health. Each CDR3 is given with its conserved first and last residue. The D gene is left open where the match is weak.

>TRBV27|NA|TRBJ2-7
CASSLYSSYEQYF
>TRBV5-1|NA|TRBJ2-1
CASSQKQFHEQFF
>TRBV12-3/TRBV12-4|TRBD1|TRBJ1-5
CASSFTGVQPQHF
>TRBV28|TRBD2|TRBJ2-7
CASSTSVSYEQYF
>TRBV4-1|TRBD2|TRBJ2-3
CASSQDRGGIQTQYF
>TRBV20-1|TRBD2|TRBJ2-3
CSARPFLAGGPPYTDTQYF
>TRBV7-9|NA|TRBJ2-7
CASSLGDRDSVFYEQYF
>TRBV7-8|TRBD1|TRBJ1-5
CASSSVPGQGIYSNQPQHF
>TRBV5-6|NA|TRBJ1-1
CASSLGGYSTEAFF
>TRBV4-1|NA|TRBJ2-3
CASSQGGETSTDTQYF
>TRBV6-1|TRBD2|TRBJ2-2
CASSHGLAQNTGELFF
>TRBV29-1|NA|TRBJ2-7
CSVEDKDGLWYEQYF
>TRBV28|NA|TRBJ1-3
CATTSGGSGNTIYF
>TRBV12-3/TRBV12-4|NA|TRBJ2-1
CASSYSGLNEQFF
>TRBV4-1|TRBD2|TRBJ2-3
CASSQGLADTQYF
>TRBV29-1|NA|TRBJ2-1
CSVEGRGRSYNEQFF
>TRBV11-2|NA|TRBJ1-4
CASSLNSGSALFF
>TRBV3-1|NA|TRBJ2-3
CASSQDLPDTQYF
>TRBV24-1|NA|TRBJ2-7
CATSDGGLQYF
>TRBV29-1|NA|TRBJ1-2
CSVERPLRNGYTF
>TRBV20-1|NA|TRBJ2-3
CSARGYAPLGTDTQYF
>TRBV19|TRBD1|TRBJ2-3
CASSMELGQGLRADTQYF
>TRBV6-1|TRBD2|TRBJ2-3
CARSETAGGPDTQYF
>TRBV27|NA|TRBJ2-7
CASSLSMGGLYEQYF
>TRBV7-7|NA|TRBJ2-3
CASSNGQGGSDTQYF
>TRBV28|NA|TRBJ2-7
CASSHREPYEQYF
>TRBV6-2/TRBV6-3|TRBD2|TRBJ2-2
CASSYSREGGELFF
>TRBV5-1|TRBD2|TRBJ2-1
CASSPTWTSGGLSSYNEQFF